This TCR beta chain was identified in a study of radiotherapy plus CTLA-4 blockade in lung cancer. Method: immunoSEQ multiplex PCR; TCRdb's copy keeps in-frame clones and lacks some. In the table there are about 97,000 clones, 65% to 85% of which are singletons. CDR3 length: 15 residues. The V end was cut by 0 bases, the J end by 7 bases, with 14 bases between. Looked up from germline, CDR1 is SGHRS and CDR2 is YFSETQ. The sequence came from a human donor with non-small cell lung cancer who had a partial response to radiotherapy plus ipilimumab. Some clones in this sample may be carry-over from other donors' samples. The source was peripheral blood, collected from a patient treated with radiotherapy plus ipilimumab. The chain recombines TRBV5-1 with TRBJ1-5; D is perhaps TRBD1 (6 bases). The CDR3 loop reads CASSLEGGQEQPQHF. The CDR3 region has the DNA TGCGCCAGCAGCTTGGAGGGGGGGCAGGAACAGCCCCAGCATTTT.